The 28 T cell receptor beta chains below were found in one sample sequenced in a study of blood T cell repertoires in COVID-19. The protocol was immunoSEQ multiplex PCR, while the TCRdb copy is restricted to in-frame clones and leaves out a portion. The table records 120,000 to 150,000 clones, roughly 80% of them present only once. The material sequenced was peripheral blood. All receptors derive from a human donor in a cohort sampled during active COVID-19.

The chain couples TRBV2 to TRBJ2-6; D remains unclear. CDR1 is SNHLY and CDR2 is FYNNEI in the germline V gene. The CDR3 spans 15 residues. The V and J ends lost 2 bases and 0 bases respectively, with 5 bases between them. CDR3 nucleotides: TGTGCCAGCAGTGAACAGGACTCTGGGGCCAACGTCCTGACTTTC. As protein: CASSEQDSGANVLTF.

This chain joins TRBV5-4 and TRBJ2-1, with 10 nucleotides matching TRBD2. Germline V CDR1 and CDR2: SGHNT, YYREEE (reference sequence). The CDR3 spans 17 residues. Trimming cost V 4 bases and J 0 bases; bases outside gene matches: 7. The CDR3 loop is CASSPGLATSSYNEQFF. CDR3 DNA sequence: TGTGCCAGCAGCCCGGGACTAGCGACCAGCTCCTACAATGAGCAGTTCTTC.

The rearrangement uses TRBV5-6 and TRBJ1-2; TRBD1 is a possible D gene (6 bases). CDR3 length: 16 residues. Germline CDR1 SGHDT, CDR2 YYEEEE. V dropped 4 bases and J dropped 1 base, with 17 bases sitting between them. The CDR3, as DNA: TGTGCCAGCAGCGCGGAACCGGGACAAAATAACTATGGCTACACCTTC. As protein: CASSAEPGQNNYGYTF.

The V gene is TRBV4-3, the J gene TRBJ2-7; 10 positions match TRBD1. The CDR3 is 14 residues long. J gave up 4 bases and V 4 bases, and 4 bases lay outside the gene matches. The germline V gene encodes CDR1 LGHNA and CDR2 YSLEER. CDR3 in amino acids: CASSPSDRGYEQYF. CDR3 in DNA: TGCGCCAGCAGCCCATCGGACAGGGGGTACGAGCAGTACTTC.

The chain carries TRBV3-1 (or the pseudogene TRBV3-2) and TRBJ2-5, with a tentative D call TRBD2 (5 bases). Trimming shortened V by 0 bases and J by 0 bases, and 14 bases separated the two germline ends. The CDR3 consists of 17 residues. Per the germline V gene, CDR1 is LGHDT and CDR2 is YNNKEL (reference sequence). CDR3 amino acids: CASSQDSEEEDQETQYF. DNA for the CDR3: TGTGCCAGCAGCCAAGATTCGGAGGAGGAGGACCAAGAGACCCAGTACTTC.

The chain carries TRBV15 and TRBJ1-2; tentative D call: TRBD1 (6 bases). Germline lookup yields CDR1 LNHNV and CDR2 YYDKDF (reference sequence). The V end lost 5 bases, the J end lost 4 bases, and 20 bases lay between the germline ends. The CDR3 is made up of 16 amino acids. The chain's CDR3 is CATSGPRGAYSYGYTF. The CDR3, as DNA: TGTGCCACCAGCGGACCCCGGGGGGCGTATTCCTATGGCTACACCTTC. The whole variable domain, remainder taken from reference TRBV15 and TRBJ1-2, is DAMVIQNPRYQVTQFGKPVTLSCSQTLNHNVMYWYQQKSSQAPKLLFHYYDKDFNNEADTPDNFQSRRPNTSFCFLDIRSPGLGDTAMYLCATSGPRGAYSYGYTFGSGTRLTVV.

The rearrangement joins TRBV5-1 to TRBJ2-3; 9 bases agree with TRBD2. The V gene's germline CDR1 is SGHRS and CDR2 YFSETQ. V lost 4 bases to trimming and J lost 7 bases; unmatched junction nucleotides: 7. The CDR3 has 14 amino acids. The CDR3 nucleotides read TGCGCCAGCAGCCCCGGGACTAGCAAGAATACGCAGTATTTT. Protein product: CASSPGTSKNTQYF.

The chain couples TRBV7-9 to TRBJ2-7, with 8 bases aligning to TRBD2. Per germline, CDR1 SEHNR and CDR2 FQNEAQ (reference sequence). The CDR3 is 14 residues long. V lost 3 bases to trimming and J lost 2 bases; unmatched junction nucleotides: 3. CDR3 sequence reads: CASSFSGAPYEQYF. The CDR3 bases are TGTGCCAGCAGCTTTAGCGGGGCTCCCTACGAGCAGTACTTC. Based on the CDR3 plus reference TRBV7-9 and TRBJ2-7, the full variable domain is DTGVSQNPRHKITKRGQNVTFRCDPISEHNRLYWYRQTLGQGPEFLTYFQNEAQLEKSRLLSDRFSAERPKGSFSTLEIQRTEQGDSAMYLCASSFSGAPYEQYFGPGTRLTVT.

The chain employs TRBV5-1 and TRBJ1-2, with TRBD1 matching 11 bases. This CDR3 contains 16 residues. CDR1 SGHRS and CDR2 YFSETQ come from the germline V gene. V shed 0 bases, J shed 2 bases, and the junction held 3 bases outside the gene matches. The CDR3: CASSLGTGGWNYGYTF. The DNA of the CDR3 is TGCGCCAGCAGCTTGGGGACAGGGGGCTGGAACTATGGCTACACCTTC.

The rearrangement links TRBV18 to TRBJ1-1, with a possible D match to TRBD1 (5 bases). Germline CDR1 and CDR2: KGHSH and LQKENI. This CDR3 is 13 amino acids long. V dropped 8 bases and J dropped 6 bases, with 16 bases sitting between them. The DNA of the CDR3 is TGTGCCAGCCACTGGGGGGATGGGGCTGAAGCTTTCTTT. The encoded protein is CASHWGDGAEAFF.

This clone came up a few times. The chain employs TRBV25-1 and TRBJ2-3; possible D gene TRBD2, 5 bases. The CDR3 runs 14 residues. Germline V gives CDR1 MGHDK, CDR2 SYGVNS. Trimming removed 0 bases at V and 5 bases at J, with 9 bases between. DNA for the CDR3: TGTGCCAGCAGTGAATATCGTGCGGGAGATACGCAGTATTTT. Its translation is CASSEYRAGDTQYF. The whole variable domain, remainder taken from reference TRBV25-1 and TRBJ2-3, is EADIYQTPRYLVIGTGKKITLECSQTMGHDKMYWYQQDPGMELHLIHYSYGVNSTEKGDLSSESTVSRIRTEHFPLTLESARPSHTSQYLCASSEYRAGDTQYFGPGTRLTVL.

In DNA, the CDR3 is TGTGCCAGCAGTGAATCGGGGGAGAACACTGAAGCTTTCTTT. It is translated as CASSESGENTEAFF. This rearrangement joins TRBV2 to TRBJ1-1; D is possibly TRBD1 (5 bases). The germline gives CDR1 SNHLY, CDR2 FYNNEI. V was trimmed by 2 bases and J by 1 base, leaving 8 bases between them. This CDR3 is 14 amino acids long.

The rearrangement joins TRBV5-4 to TRBJ2-7; TRBD1 aligns across 8 bases. The CDR3 runs 14 residues. Germline values: CDR1 SGHNT, CDR2 YYREEE (reference sequence). V was clipped by 3 bases and J by 4 bases; unmatched bases: 6. CDR3 in DNA: TGTGCCAGCAGCTCAGGACAGGGATGGTACGAGCAGTACTTC. Residues: CASSSGQGWYEQYF.

The sample holds a few counts of this clone. The chain joins TRBV25-1 to TRBJ1-3, with TRBD1 matching over 8 bases. This CDR3 spans 13 amino acids. From germline, CDR1 is MGHDK and CDR2 SYGVNS. V lost 7 bases to trimming and J lost 8 bases; unmatched junction nucleotides: 7. CDR3 coding DNA: TGTGCCAGCACCCGACAGGGGTGGGACACCATATATTTT. It specifies CASTRQGWDTIYF.

This clone was observed once. This rearrangement joins TRBV7-6 to TRBJ2-2, with 8 bases matching TRBD2. Trimming at V came to 0 bases and at J to 1 base, leaving 1 base not matched to a gene. The CDR3 sequence is 16 residues long. CDR1 is SGHVS, CDR2 FNYEAQ, per germline. The CDR3 protein is CASSLASGRNTGELFF. Here the CDR3 DNA reads TGTGCCAGCAGCTTAGCCAGCGGGAGGAACACCGGGGAGCTGTTTTTT.

The chain employs TRBV19 and TRBJ2-1; 11 nucleotides match TRBD1. The CDR3 is made up of 16 amino acids. CDR1 and CDR2 from the germline V gene are LNHDA and SQIVND (reference sequence). Trimming cost V 4 bases and J 7 bases; bases outside gene matches: 9. In DNA, the CDR3 is TGTGCCAGTAGTAGCCCCGGGACAGGGGGAGGGAATGAGCAGTTCTTC. Its protein product is CASSSPGTGGGNEQFF.

The chain is built from TRBV29-1 and TRBJ1-2; D remains ambiguous. V was pared by 5 bases and J by 4 bases, with 17 bases between. The CDR3 has 14 residues. CDR1 is SQVTM and CDR2 is ANQGSEA in the germline V gene. In DNA, the CDR3 is TGCAGCGTTCCCCCGGAGAGGCCCAGCTATGGCTACACCTTC. Translating gives CSVPPERPSYGYTF.

The chain joins TRBV4-1 to TRBJ1-3; 10 nucleotides agree with TRBD1. V lost 1 base to trimming and J lost 3 bases; unmatched junction nucleotides: 12. The germline CDR1 and CDR2 sequences are MGHRA and YSYEKL. There are 19 residues in the CDR3. Here the CDR3 DNA reads TGCGCCAGCAGCCAAGTATTAACCGGGACAGGGGTTGGTGGAAACACCATATATTTT. Translated, it gives CASSQVLTGTGVGGNTIYF.

The V call is TRBV5-5, the J call TRBJ1-6; TRBD1 aligns across 9 bases. This CDR3 contains 16 residues. Germline values: CDR1 SGHKS, CDR2 YYEKEE (reference sequence). V gave up 4 bases and J gave up 0 bases; unmatched junction bases: 2. For the CDR3, the DNA is TGTGCCAGCAGCCTGACAGGGGGCTCCTATAATTCACCCCTCCACTTT. It codes for CASSLTGGSYNSPLHF.

The gene calls are TRBV9 and TRBJ2-3, with 8 bases fitting TRBD1. Germline V lookup: CDR1 SGDLS, CDR2 YYNGEE. The CDR3 runs 16 residues. Losses at the gene ends were 4 bases for V and 1 base for J; bases not matched to a gene: 8. The CDR3 sequence is CASSPVLQGGTDTQYF. The CDR3 DNA follows: TGTGCCAGCAGCCCCGTATTACAGGGGGGCACAGATACGCAGTATTTT.

The chain uses TRBV28 and TRBJ1-2; D perhaps matches TRBD1 (6 bases). This CDR3 comprises 15 residues. V was clipped by 3 bases and J by 6 bases, with 17 bases between them. Germline V gene data show CDR1 as MDHEN and CDR2 as SYDVKM. CDR3 sequence: CASSLLTIGGNGYTF. CDR3 DNA sequence: TGTGCCAGCAGTTTGCTGACCATAGGGGGTAATGGCTACACCTTC.

Ten or more counts support this clone. Within the sample, other DNA sequences also encode this same CDR3. V gene TRBV5-1 combines with J gene TRBJ1-4; D ambiguous. The CDR3 consists of 14 residues. Germline CDR1 reads SGHRS; CDR2 reads YFSETQ. Trimming took 3 bases from V and 0 from J, leaving 6 bases between them. For the CDR3, the DNA is TGCGCCAGCAGCTCCGGAGCAACTAATGAAAAACTGTTTTTT. As protein: CASSSGATNEKLFF.

The chain couples TRBV4-1 to TRBJ1-2; TRBD1 might be the D (5 bases). Germline V gene sequence: CDR1 MGHRA, CDR2 YSYEKL. Trimming removed 4 bases at V and 2 bases at J, with 14 bases between. CDR3 length: 15 amino acids. DNA of the CDR3: TGCGCCAGCAGCCTAGTTGTACAGGAGAACTATGGCTACACCTTC. Translation: CASSLVVQENYGYTF.

Only one count was recorded for this clone. The chain joins TRBV5-5 to TRBJ1-2; a possible D gene is TRBD1 (6 bases). The CDR3 is 13 residues long. CDR1 and CDR2 (germline): SGHKS, YYEKEE (reference sequence). V dropped 4 bases and J dropped 4 bases, with 11 bases sitting between them. For the CDR3, the DNA is TGTGCCAGCAGCCGGACAGACAGCTATGGCTACACCTTC. Translation: CASSRTDSYGYTF.

V gene TRBV3-1 (or the pseudogene TRBV3-2) combines with J gene TRBJ2-1, with TRBD1 matching 9 bases. The CDR3 runs to 19 residues. Unmatched junction bases numbered 13, after V lost 4 bases and J lost 0 bases. The germline V gene encodes CDR1 LGHDT and CDR2 YNNKEL (reference sequence). The CDR3 region is CASSPVLDRGPSSYNEQFF. The CDR3 DNA reads TGTGCCAGCAGCCCTGTTCTGGACAGGGGTCCATCCTCCTACAATGAGCAGTTCTTC.

The chain couples TRBV12-1 to TRBJ1-1. TRBV12-1 corresponds to a pseudogene. The CDR3 totals 12 residues. The CDR3: CASSLGNTEAFF. The CDR3 DNA follows: TGTGCCAGCAGCCTAGGGAACACTGAAGCTTTCTTT.

The chain links TRBV5-6 to TRBJ2-2; D call uncertain. V lost 0 bases and J 4 bases, leaving 7 bases between the germline ends. There are 14 residues in the CDR3. The germline CDR1 and CDR2 sequences are SGHDT and YYEEEE. The CDR3 DNA follows: TGTGCCAGCAGCTTGGACAGCTCCACCGGGGAGCTGTTTTTT. Its translation: CASSLDSSTGELFF.

The rearrangement joins TRBV10-2 to TRBJ1-5, with D tentatively TRBD1 (6 bases). V lost 1 base, J lost 3 bases, and 10 bases lay in between. The CDR3 sequence is 15 residues long. The germline CDR1 and CDR2 sequences are WSHSY and SAAADI. The CDR3 bases are TGCGCCAGCAGTGAGTTGGCAGGGGACAATCAGCCCCAGCATTTT. It translates to CASSELAGDNQPQHF.